The present T cell receptor (beta chain) was sequenced within a study of T cells in Graves' hyperthyroidism and ophthalmopathy. Overall study results and limits: Most clonotypes expanded in thyroid above 0.001 were likewise present in blood.

The investigators amplified TCR beta CDR3 regions from RNA transcripts. First-round RT-PCR with HTBI primers amplified the TCR CDR3 region. TCRdb used MiXCR to reprocess the multiplex PCR reads, holding one entry per CDR3 protein. The data contain around 520,000 distinct CDR3 sequences, about 15% of them singletons. Germline-derived CDR1 and CDR2 are SSHAT and FNYEAQ (reference sequence). The CDR3 runs 14 residues. The source of the PBMCs was around 10 ml of fresh peripheral blood. Worth noting for this clonotype: Antigen unknown.

The chain recombines TRBV7-7 with TRBJ1-5; TRBD1 agrees at 7 bases. The TCR comes from a woman aged 18-29 years with Graves' hyperthyroidism. Sequencing was carried out using blood. The CDR3 DNA sequence: TGTGCTAGCGTTACTACAGGGGCTAATCAGCCCCAGCATTTT. Its protein is CASVTTGANQPQHF. The full variable domain, its missing parts supplied by reference TRBV7-7 and TRBJ1-5, is GAGVSQSPRYKVTKRGQDVTLRCDPISSHATLYWYQQALGQGPEFLTYFNYEAQPDKSGLPSDRFSAERPEGSISTLTIQRTEQRDSAMYRCASVTTGANQPQHFGDGTRLSIL.